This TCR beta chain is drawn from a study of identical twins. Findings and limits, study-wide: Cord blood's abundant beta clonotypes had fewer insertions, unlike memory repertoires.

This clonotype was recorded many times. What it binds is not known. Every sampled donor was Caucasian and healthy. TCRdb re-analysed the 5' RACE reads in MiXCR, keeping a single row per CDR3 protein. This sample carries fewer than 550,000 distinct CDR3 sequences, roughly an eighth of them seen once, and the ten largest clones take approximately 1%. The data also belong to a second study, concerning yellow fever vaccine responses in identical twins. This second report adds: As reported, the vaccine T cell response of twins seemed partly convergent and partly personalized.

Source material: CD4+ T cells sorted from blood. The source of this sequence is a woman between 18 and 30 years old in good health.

The CDR3 DNA follows: TGCGCCAGCAGCCAGCTCCTGACGGGCGGCGAGCAGTACTTC. As protein: CASSQLLTGGEQYF. The chain combines TRBV4-1 with TRBJ2-7; D gene ambiguous. The CDR3 is 14 amino acids. V shed 3 bases and J shed 6 bases, with 15 bases lying between them. Germline assignment: CDR1 MGHRA and CDR2 YSYEKL.